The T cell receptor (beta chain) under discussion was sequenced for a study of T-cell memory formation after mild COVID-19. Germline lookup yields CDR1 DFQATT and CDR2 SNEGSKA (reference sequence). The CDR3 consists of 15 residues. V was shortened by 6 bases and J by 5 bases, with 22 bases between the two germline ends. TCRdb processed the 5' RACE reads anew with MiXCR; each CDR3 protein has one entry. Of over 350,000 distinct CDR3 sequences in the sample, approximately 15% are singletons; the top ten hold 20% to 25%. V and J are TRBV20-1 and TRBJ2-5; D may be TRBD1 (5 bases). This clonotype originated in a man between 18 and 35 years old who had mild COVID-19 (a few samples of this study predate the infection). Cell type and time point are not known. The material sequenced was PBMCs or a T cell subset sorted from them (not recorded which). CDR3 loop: CSAADSPPGKETQYF. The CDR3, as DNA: TGCAGTGCCGCCGACAGCCCCCCAGGGAAGGAGACCCAGTACTTC.